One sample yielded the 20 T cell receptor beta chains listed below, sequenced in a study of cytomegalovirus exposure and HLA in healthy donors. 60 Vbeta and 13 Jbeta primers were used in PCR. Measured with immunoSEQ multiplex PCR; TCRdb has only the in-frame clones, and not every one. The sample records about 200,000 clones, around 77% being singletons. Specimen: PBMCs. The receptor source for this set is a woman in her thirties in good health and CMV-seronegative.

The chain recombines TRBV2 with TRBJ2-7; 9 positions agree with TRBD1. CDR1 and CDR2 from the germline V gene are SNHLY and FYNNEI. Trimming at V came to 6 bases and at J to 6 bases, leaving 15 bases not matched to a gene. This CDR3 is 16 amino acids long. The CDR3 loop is CASSNPGTGYFREQYF. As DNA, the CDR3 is TGTGCCAGCAGCAACCCCGGGACAGGGTACTTCCGCGAGCAGTACTTC.

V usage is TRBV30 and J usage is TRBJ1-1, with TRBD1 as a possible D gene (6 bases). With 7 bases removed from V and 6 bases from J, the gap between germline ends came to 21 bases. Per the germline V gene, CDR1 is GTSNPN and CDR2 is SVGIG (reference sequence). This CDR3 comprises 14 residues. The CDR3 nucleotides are TGTGCCTCGAGGTCCCCAGGGGCTGTGGCTGAAGCTTTCTTT. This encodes CASRSPGAVAEAFF. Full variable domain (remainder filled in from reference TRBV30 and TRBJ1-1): SQTIHQWPATLVQPVGSPLSLECTVEGTSNPNLYWYRQAAGRGLQLLFYSVGIGQISSEVPQNLSASRPQDRQFILSSKKLLLSDSGFYLCASRSPGAVAEAFFGQGTRLTVV.

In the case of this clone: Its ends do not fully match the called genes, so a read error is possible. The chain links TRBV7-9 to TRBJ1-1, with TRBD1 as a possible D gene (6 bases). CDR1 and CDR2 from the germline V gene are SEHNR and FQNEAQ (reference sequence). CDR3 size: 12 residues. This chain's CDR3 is CSSSLSGDEAFF. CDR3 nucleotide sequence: TGTTCCAGCAGCTTATCAGGGGACGAGGCTTTCTTT.

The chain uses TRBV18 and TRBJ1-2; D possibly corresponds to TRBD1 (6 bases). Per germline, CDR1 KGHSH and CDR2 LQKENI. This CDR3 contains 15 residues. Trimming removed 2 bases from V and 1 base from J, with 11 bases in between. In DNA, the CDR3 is TGTGCCAGCTCACCATTGGCAGGGGTTAACTATGGCTACACCTTC. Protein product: CASSPLAGVNYGYTF.

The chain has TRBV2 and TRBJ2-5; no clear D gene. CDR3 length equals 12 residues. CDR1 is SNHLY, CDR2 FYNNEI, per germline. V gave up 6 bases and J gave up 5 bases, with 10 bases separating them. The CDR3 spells CASSPESETQYF. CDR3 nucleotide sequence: TGTGCCAGCAGCCCCGAGTCCGAGACCCAGTACTTC.

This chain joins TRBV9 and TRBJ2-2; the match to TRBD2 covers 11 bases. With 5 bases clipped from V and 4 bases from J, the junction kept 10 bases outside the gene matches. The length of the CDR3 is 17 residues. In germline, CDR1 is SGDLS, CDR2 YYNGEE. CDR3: CASSNLTSGGFTGELFF. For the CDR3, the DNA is TGTGCCAGCAGTAACCTTACTAGCGGGGGTTTCACCGGGGAGCTGTTTTTT. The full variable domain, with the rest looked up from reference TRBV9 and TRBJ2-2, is DSGVTQTPKHLITATGQRVTLRCSPRSGDLSVYWYQQSLDQGLQFLIQYYNGEERAKGNILERFSAQQFPDLHSELNLSSLELGDSALYFCASSNLTSGGFTGELFFGEGSRLTVL.

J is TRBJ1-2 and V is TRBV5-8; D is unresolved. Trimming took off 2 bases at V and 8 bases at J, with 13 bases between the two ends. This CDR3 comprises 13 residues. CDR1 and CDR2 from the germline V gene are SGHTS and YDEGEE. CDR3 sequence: CASSLTVTRGYTF. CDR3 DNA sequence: TGTGCCAGCAGCTTAACCGTTACTAGGGGCTACACCTTC. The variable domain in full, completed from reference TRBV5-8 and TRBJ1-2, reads EAGVTQSPTHLIKTRGQQATLRCSPISGHTSVYWYQQALGLGLQFLLWYDEGEERNRGNFPPRFSGRQFPNYSSELNVNALELEDSALYLCASSLTVTRGYTFGSGTRLTVV.

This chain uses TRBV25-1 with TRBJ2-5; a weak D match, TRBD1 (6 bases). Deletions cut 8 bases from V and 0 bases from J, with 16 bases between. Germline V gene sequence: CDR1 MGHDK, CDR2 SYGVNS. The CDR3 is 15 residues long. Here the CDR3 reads CASETGLVYQETQYF. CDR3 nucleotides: TGTGCCAGCGAGACAGGCCTAGTGTACCAAGAGACCCAGTACTTC. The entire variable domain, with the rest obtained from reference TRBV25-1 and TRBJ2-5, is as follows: EADIYQTPRYLVIGTGKKITLECSQTMGHDKMYWYQQDPGMELHLIHYSYGVNSTEKGDLSSESTVSRIRTEHFPLTLESARPSHTSQYLCASETGLVYQETQYFGPGTRLLVL.

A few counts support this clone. CDR3 bases: TGTGCCTGGACCCGGTCCGGGGTGGGGAACGAGCAGTACTTC. As protein: CAWTRSGVGNEQYF. The chain joins TRBV30 to TRBJ2-7; a possible D gene is TRBD2 (5 bases). Germline CDR1 and CDR2: GTSNPN and SVGIG (reference sequence). This CDR3 has 14 residues. Trimming took off 4 bases at V and 5 bases at J, with 18 bases between the two ends.

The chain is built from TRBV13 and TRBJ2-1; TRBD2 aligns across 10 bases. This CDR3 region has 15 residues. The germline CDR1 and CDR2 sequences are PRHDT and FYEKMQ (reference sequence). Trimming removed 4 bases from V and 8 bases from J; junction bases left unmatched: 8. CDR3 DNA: TGTGCCAGCAGCTCTAAGCGGGAGGGCGGATATGAGCAGTTCTTC. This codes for CASSSKREGGYEQFF.

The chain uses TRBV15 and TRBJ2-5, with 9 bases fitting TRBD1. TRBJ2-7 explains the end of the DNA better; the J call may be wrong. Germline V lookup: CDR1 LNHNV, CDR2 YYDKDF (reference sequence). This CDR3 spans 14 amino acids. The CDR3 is CATSRTGEPYEQYF. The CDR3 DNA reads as TGTGCCACCAGCCGGACAGGGGAACCCTACGAGCAGTACTTC.

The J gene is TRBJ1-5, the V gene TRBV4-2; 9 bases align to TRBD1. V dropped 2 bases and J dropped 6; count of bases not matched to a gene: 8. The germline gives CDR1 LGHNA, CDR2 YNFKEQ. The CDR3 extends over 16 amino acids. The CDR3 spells CASSQIGQGMRQPQHF. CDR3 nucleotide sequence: TGTGCCAGCAGCCAAATAGGACAGGGGATGCGTCAGCCCCAGCATTTT.

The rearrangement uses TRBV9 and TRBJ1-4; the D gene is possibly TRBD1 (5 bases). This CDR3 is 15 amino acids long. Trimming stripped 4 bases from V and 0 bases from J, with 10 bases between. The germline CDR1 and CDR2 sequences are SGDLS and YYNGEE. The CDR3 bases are TGTGCCAGCAGCCGGGGGGGGGCAACTAATGAAAAACTGTTTTTT. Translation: CASSRGGATNEKLFF.

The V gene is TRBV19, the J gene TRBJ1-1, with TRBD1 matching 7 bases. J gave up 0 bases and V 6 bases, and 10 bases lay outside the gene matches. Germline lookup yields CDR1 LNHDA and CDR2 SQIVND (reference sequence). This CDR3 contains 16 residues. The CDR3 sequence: CASRDAVTGVNTEAFF. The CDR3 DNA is TGTGCCAGTAGGGATGCTGTAACAGGGGTGAACACTGAAGCTTTCTTT.

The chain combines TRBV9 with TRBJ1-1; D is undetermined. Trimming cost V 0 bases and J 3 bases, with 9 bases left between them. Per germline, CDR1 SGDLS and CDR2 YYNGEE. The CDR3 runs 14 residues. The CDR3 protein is CASSVASAHTEAFF. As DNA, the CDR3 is TGTGCCAGCAGCGTAGCATCCGCGCACACTGAAGCTTTCTTT.

The CDR3 here is CASRPPGQGVYGYTF. Written as DNA, the CDR3 is TGTGCCAGCAGACCGCCGGGACAGGGCGTCTATGGCTACACCTTC. The rearrangement uses TRBV6-5 and TRBJ1-2, with TRBD1 identical over 9 bases. Germline lookup yields CDR1 MNHEY and CDR2 SVGAGI. V dropped 6 bases and J dropped 4; count of bases not matched to a gene: 9. The CDR3 has 15 amino acids.

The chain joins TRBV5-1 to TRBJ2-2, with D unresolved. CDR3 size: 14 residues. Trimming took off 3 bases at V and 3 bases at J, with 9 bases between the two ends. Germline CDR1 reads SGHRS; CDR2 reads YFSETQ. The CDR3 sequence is CASSSYRYTGELFF. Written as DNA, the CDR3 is TGCGCCAGCAGCTCCTACAGATACACCGGGGAGCTGTTTTTT.

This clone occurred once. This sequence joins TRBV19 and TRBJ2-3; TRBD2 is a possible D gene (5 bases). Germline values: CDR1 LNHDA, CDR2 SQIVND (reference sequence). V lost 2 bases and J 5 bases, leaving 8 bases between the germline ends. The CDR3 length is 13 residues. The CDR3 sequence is CASSIMAGDTQYF. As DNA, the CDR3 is TGTGCCAGTAGTATAATGGCGGGAGATACGCAGTATTTT.

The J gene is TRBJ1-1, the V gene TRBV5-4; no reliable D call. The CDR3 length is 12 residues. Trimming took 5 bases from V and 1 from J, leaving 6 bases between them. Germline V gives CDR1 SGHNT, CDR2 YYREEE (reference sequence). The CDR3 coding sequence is TGTGCCAGCAGACAGTCGAACACTGAAGCTTTCTTT. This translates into CASRQSNTEAFF.

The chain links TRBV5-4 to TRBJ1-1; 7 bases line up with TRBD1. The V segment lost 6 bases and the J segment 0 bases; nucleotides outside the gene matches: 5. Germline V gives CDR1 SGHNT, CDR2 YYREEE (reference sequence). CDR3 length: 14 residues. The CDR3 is CASTADRMNTEAFF. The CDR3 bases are TGTGCCAGCACTGCGGACAGGATGAACACTGAAGCTTTCTTT.